The 25 T cell receptor beta chains below all came from one sample that was sequenced in a study of regulatory T cells in long-lasting Graves disease. Time point in this sample: newly diagnosed GD, antithyroid drugs for less than 3 months. PBMC RNA was the source of the TCR library. Construction of the TCR beta libraries employed iRepertoire HTBI primers in conjunction with Arm-PCR of CDR3 regions. TCRdb used MiXCR to reprocess the multiplex PCR reads, holding one entry per CDR3 protein. The sample has a few hundred thousand distinct CDR3 sequences; 14% are singletons. These data were also filed under a second study, of T cells in Graves' hyperthyroidism and ophthalmopathy.

Sequencing was performed on peripheral blood mononuclear cells (PBMCs), taken at new diagnosis, from a patient treated with antithyroid drugs. The receptors were sampled from a woman between 45 and 60 years old with Graves disease.

V is TRBV19 and J is TRBJ2-7; either TRBD1 or TRBD2 may fit D (5 bases each). The CDR3 sequence is 18 residues long. The V gene's germline CDR1 is LNHDA and CDR2 SQIVND (reference sequence). Trimming left V 6 bases short and J 2 bases short, with 26 bases between. The CDR3 loop reads CASSESKTSGTATYEQYF. CDR3 nucleotide sequence: TGTGCCAGTAGCGAATCAAAAACCTCCGGGACGGCCACCTACGAGCAGTACTTC.

This clonotype was picked up a small number of times. The V call is TRBV6-1, the J call TRBJ1-1; D not resolved. This CDR3 region has 12 residues. V was shortened by 6 bases and J by 6 bases, with 11 bases between the two germline ends. The germline V gene has CDR1 MNHNS and CDR2 SASEGT. DNA for the CDR3: TGTGCCAGCAGAGATCCCAGCCCTGAAGCTTTCTTT. It codes for CASRDPSPEAFF.

This clonotype was detected many times. The chain has TRBV11-2 and TRBJ2-7; D is unclear. V lost 3 bases to trimming and J lost 2 bases, with 5 bases between them. Looked up from germline, CDR1 is SGHAT and CDR2 is FQNNGV. The CDR3 extends over 12 amino acids. The CDR3 spells CASSFQTYEQYF. The DNA for the CDR3 is TGTGCCAGCAGCTTCCAGACCTACGAGCAGTACTTC.

The table lists this clonotype with many counts. DNA of the CDR3: TGTGCCAGCAGCTTTTCAAATGTTAGCAATCAGCCCCAGCATTTT. It is translated as CASSFSNVSNQPQHF. This chain uses TRBV7-9 with TRBJ1-5; unclear D gene. The germline V gene encodes CDR1 SEHNR and CDR2 FQNEAQ (reference sequence). CDR3 length equals 15 residues. Trimming stripped 3 bases from V and 0 bases from J, with 9 bases between.

This chain uses TRBV9 with TRBJ2-1, with D perhaps given as TRBD1 or TRBD2 (5 bases each). V dropped 0 bases and J dropped 0 bases, with 10 bases sitting between them. The length of the CDR3 is 16 residues. In germline, CDR1 is SGDLS, CDR2 YYNGEE. The CDR3 here is CASSVDGTSSYNEQFF. The CDR3 DNA reads TGTGCCAGCAGCGTAGACGGGACCAGCTCCTACAATGAGCAGTTCTTC. Together with reference TRBV9 and TRBJ2-1, the CDR3 gives the full variable domain: DSGVTQTPKHLITATGQRVTLRCSPRSGDLSVYWYQQSLDQGLQFLIQYYNGEERAKGNILERFSAQQFPDLHSELNLSSLELGDSALYFCASSVDGTSSYNEQFFGPGTRLTVL.

The chain uses TRBV12-3 or TRBV12-4 and TRBJ2-5; 7 positions match TRBD1. Germline trimming cut 8 bases from V and 2 bases from J; bases unmatched to any gene: 11. This CDR3 has 15 amino acids. DNA of the CDR3: TGTGCCAGCTCACGGGACAGACCTTCACAAGAGACCCAGTACTTC. It specifies CASSRDRPSQETQYF.

About this clonotype itself: A much larger clone sits a single nucleotide away, making a read error possible. The chain has TRBV6-1 and TRBJ1-4; D unclear. Germline V gene lookup returns CDR1 MNHNS and CDR2 SASEGT. This CDR3 is 14 amino acids long. CDR3 nucleotide sequence: TGTGCCAGCAGTACGACGGCAACTAATGAAGAACTGTTTTTT. Its translation is CASSTTATNEELFF.

This clonotype showed up just a few times. This rearrangement joins TRBV19 to TRBJ2-7, with TRBD1 matching over 8 bases. Germline lookup yields CDR1 LNHDA and CDR2 SQIVND (reference sequence). The CDR3 covers 15 residues. The J segment lost 5 bases and the V segment lost 4 bases, leaving 10 bases of the junction unmatched. CDR3 amino acids: CASSNQGTGYHEQYF. The CDR3 DNA sequence: TGTGCCAGTAGTAACCAAGGGACAGGATACCACGAGCAGTACTTC.

The genes are TRBV4-1 and TRBJ2-1; 11 positions agree with TRBD2. From germline, CDR1 is MGHRA and CDR2 YSYEKL. The CDR3 consists of 17 residues. V was clipped by 0 bases and J by 5 bases; unmatched bases: 6. The CDR3 DNA is TGCGCCAGCAGCCAAGATAGCGGGAGGGCTCTCAACAATGAGCAGTTCTTC. Its protein product is CASSQDSGRALNNEQFF.

As for this clonotype: Possible read error: a much larger clone is one base away. The chain is built from TRBV5-1 and TRBJ2-4; 7 bases are a match to TRBD1. The V gene's germline CDR1 is SGHRS and CDR2 YFSETQ. The CDR3 runs to 16 residues. The CDR3 nucleotides are TGCGCCAGCAGCAACCGGGACAGCTCGGGCAAAAACACTCAGTACTTC. Translation gives CASSNRDSSGKNTQYF. Supplemented by reference TRBV5-1 and TRBJ2-4, the full variable domain reads KAGVTQTPRYLIKTRGQQVTLSCSPISGHRSVSWYQQTPGQGLQFLFEYFSETQRNKGNFPGRFSGRQFSNSRSEMNVSTLELGDSALYLCASSNRDSSGKNTQYFGAGTRLSVL.

The rearrangement uses TRBV5-1 and TRBJ2-2, with a possible D match to TRBD2 (5 bases). Germline assignment: CDR1 SGHRS and CDR2 YFSETQ. This CDR3 comprises 16 residues. V was pared by 0 bases and J by 2 bases, with 11 bases between. The CDR3 region is CASSLGDYGNTGELFF. CDR3 coding DNA: TGCGCCAGCAGCTTGGGAGACTACGGAAACACCGGGGAGCTGTTTTTT.

This clonotype has at least ten counts. This sequence joins TRBV7-2 and TRBJ2-3, with TRBD2 matching over 14 bases. The CDR3 extends over 18 amino acids. V trimming: 2 bases; J trimming: 2 bases; junction bases outside the gene matches: 6. Germline loops: CDR1 SGHTA, CDR2 FQGNSA. The CDR3 protein is CASSLRLAGGPFTDTQYF. The DNA of the CDR3 is TGTGCCAGCAGCTTAAGACTAGCGGGAGGGCCTTTCACAGATACGCAGTATTTT.

This clonotype was counted a single time. Sequence at one end of the junction differs from germline and may be a read error. The chain has TRBV18 and TRBJ2-5; D remains unclear. The CDR3 consists of 13 residues. The germline V gene has CDR1 KGHSH and CDR2 LQKENI. As DNA, the CDR3 is TGTGGCAGCTCACCACCGAGCCTAGAGACCCAGTACTTC. Translating it yields CGSSPPSLETQYF.

Concerning this clonotype: A much larger clone lies a single base off, so this may be a read error. The V call is TRBV11-2, the J call TRBJ2-3, with D unclear. Germline CDR1 and CDR2: SGHAT and FQNNGV. There are 14 residues in the CDR3. This chain's CDR3 is CDSSVHLVPDTQYF. CDR3 in DNA: TGTGACAGCAGCGTCCACTTAGTCCCAGATACGCAGTATTTT.

This clonotype was found a few times. The CDR3 does not end in the conserved phenylalanine or tryptophan, so this is likely a read error. This chain joins TRBV10-3 and TRBJ1-2, with unresolved D. Trimming pared 3 bases from V and 4 bases from J, leaving 9 bases between. Germline-derived CDR1 and CDR2 are ENHRY and SYGVKD. The CDR3 sequence is 13 residues long. The CDR3 loop is CAISDLGSYGYTS. CDR3 nucleotides: TGTGCCATCAGTGATCTGGGGAGCTATGGCTACACCTCC.

This clonotype was recorded many times. This chain links TRBV13 with TRBJ2-1; 10 nucleotides line up with TRBD2. CDR3 length equals 15 residues. Looked up from germline, CDR1 is PRHDT and CDR2 is FYEKMQ (reference sequence). The ends lost 4 bases at V and 7 bases at J; junction bases unmatched: 7. The CDR3 DNA is TGTGCCAGCAGCTCCCCTAGCGGGGGAATGAATGAGCAGTTCTTC. It codes for CASSSPSGGMNEQFF.

This clonotype was seen ten or more times. The V call is TRBV6-1, the J call TRBJ1-4; the D gene is possibly TRBD1 (5 bases). Trimming shortened V by 7 bases and J by 2 bases, and 14 bases separated the two germline ends. Germline V gives CDR1 MNHNS, CDR2 SASEGT. CDR3 length: 15 amino acids. The CDR3 DNA reads as TGTGCCAGCAACTCCCCTGGGGGGACTAATGAAAAACTGTTTTTT. Encoded protein: CASNSPGGTNEKLFF.

This clonotype was recorded at least ten times. This chain uses TRBV18 with TRBJ1-1; 8 bases are shared with TRBD1. There are 16 residues in the CDR3. Germline V gives CDR1 KGHSH, CDR2 LQKENI. With 3 bases clipped from V and 1 base from J, the junction kept 7 bases outside the gene matches. CDR3 loop: CASSPMAGGTNTEAFF. CDR3 DNA: TGTGCCAGCTCACCGATGGCAGGGGGCACGAACACTGAAGCTTTCTTT.

The chain couples TRBV30 to TRBJ1-1; D unclear. CDR1 GTSNPN and CDR2 SVGIG come from the germline V gene (reference sequence). The CDR3 spans 13 residues. V lost 3 bases and J lost 4, with 12 bases in between. CDR3 loop: CAWSAQESTEAFF. The CDR3 bases are TGTGCCTGGAGCGCTCAGGAGAGCACTGAAGCTTTCTTT.

This clonotype was seen a handful of times. One base away lies a much larger clone, so this may be a sequencing read error. The gene calls are TRBV28 and TRBJ2-7; possible D gene TRBD2, 6 bases. V lost 10 bases and J lost 3, with 19 bases in between. The CDR3 consists of 14 residues. Per the germline V gene, CDR1 is MDHEN and CDR2 is SYDVKM. The CDR3 DNA is TGTGCCATAACCCCCGGGACTCTGCTCTACGAGCAGTACTTC. Its protein product is CAITPGTLLYEQYF.

A word on this clonotype: This may stem from a read error, because a much larger clone lies one nucleotide away. J is TRBJ2-7 and V is TRBV5-1; 9 nucleotides align to TRBD1. Germline V gene sequence: CDR1 SGHRS, CDR2 YFSETQ. CDR3 size: 14 residues. V was clipped by 4 bases and J by 6 bases; unmatched bases: 8. CDR3 protein: CASSGQGPEGEQYF. The CDR3 DNA reads as TGCGCCAGCAGCGGACAGGGGCCCGAGGGCGAGCAGTACTTC.

This clonotype was detected ten times or more. V gene TRBV12-3 or TRBV12-4 combines with J gene TRBJ2-7, with D hard to call. V dropped 1 base and J dropped 0 bases, with 16 bases sitting between them. The CDR3 is made up of 17 amino acids. The CDR3 bases are TGTGCCAGCAGTTTAGGATGGGCGGAGAAAAGCTCCTACGAGCAGTACTTC. Amino acids: CASSLGWAEKSSYEQYF.

This clonotype appeared a few times. CDR3 in amino acids: CASSIDRDSPLHF. The CDR3 DNA is TGTGCCAGTAGTATTGATAGGGATTCACCCCTCCACTTT. V gene TRBV19 combines with J gene TRBJ1-6; D is unresolved. CDR3 length: 13 residues. The germline V and J ends were trimmed by 3 bases and 8 bases, with 8 bases remaining between them. Germline V gene sequence: CDR1 LNHDA, CDR2 SQIVND (reference sequence). Drawing the rest from reference TRBV19 and TRBJ1-6, the complete variable domain is DGGITQSPKYLFRKEGQNVTLSCEQNLNHDAMYWYRQDPGQGLRLIYYSQIVNDFQKGDIAEGYSVSREKKESFPLTVTSAQKNPTAFYLCASSIDRDSPLHFGNGTRLTVT.

This clonotype was detected many times. The genes are TRBV28 and TRBJ2-6, with 8 bases identical to TRBD1. This CDR3 contains 16 residues. Germline assignment: CDR1 MDHEN and CDR2 SYDVKM. With 5 bases clipped from V and 2 bases from J, the junction kept 5 bases outside the gene matches. The CDR3 loop is CASSAGTGPGANVLTF. CDR3 bases: TGTGCCAGCAGTGCCGGGACAGGTCCTGGGGCCAACGTCCTGACTTTC.

This clonotype has at least ten counts. An end of the junction does not agree with germline; a read error may underlie this. V usage is TRBV7-7 and J usage is TRBJ2-3; maybe TRBD1 (6 bases). The CDR3 loop spans 17 amino acids. Germline loops: CDR1 SSHAT, CDR2 FNYEAQ (reference sequence). CDR3 coding DNA: TGTGCTAGCAGCTTAGAAGTAGCGCAGGGGCGCACAGATACGCAGTATTTT. Translating gives CASSLEVAQGRTDTQYF.